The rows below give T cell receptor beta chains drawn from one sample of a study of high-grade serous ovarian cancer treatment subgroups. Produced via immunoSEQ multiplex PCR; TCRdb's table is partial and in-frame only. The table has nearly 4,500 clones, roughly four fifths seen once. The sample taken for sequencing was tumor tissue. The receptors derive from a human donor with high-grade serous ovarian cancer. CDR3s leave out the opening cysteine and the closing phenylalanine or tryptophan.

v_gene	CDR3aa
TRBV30	AWSDTGELF
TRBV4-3	ASSQVHRGHEQY
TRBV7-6	ASSPAGTPFYGYT
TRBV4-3	ASSQGRGAVYGYT
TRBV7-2	ASSLTSRAEQY
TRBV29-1	SVPTSGRSNEQF
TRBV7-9	ASSSTVTGGIDAGELF
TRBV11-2	ASSGRDRGSGTEAF
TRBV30	AWSSTGVGYGYT
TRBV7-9	ASRDSSYEQY
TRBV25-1	ASSPGLAPYEQY
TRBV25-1	ASGDSGNTIY
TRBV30	AWRAGNYGYT
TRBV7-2	ASSSPGTLSYEQY
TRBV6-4	ASSDGSTGELF
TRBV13	ASSPKGGRTQETQY
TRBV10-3	AIGRGTGGGETQY
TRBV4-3	ASSQGLENTEAF
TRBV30	AWSVEGLGGQPQH
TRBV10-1	ASTPWDVRTEAF
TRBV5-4	ASIPAGLVSTDTQY
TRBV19	ASTEQGGGTYEQY
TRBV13	ASSLEQGPYEQY
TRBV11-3	ASSTWDRGPIEQF
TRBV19	ASRGVASGSRPQY
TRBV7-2	ASSLVPGNTIY
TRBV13	ASSWGTGGYEQY
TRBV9	ASSIRDRPNTEAF
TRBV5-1	ASSTGISRAEQETQY
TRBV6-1	ASSLDRGPYGYT
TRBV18	ASSSKTSGGALEQF
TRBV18	ASSLPQGLEAF
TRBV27	ASRVGNTEAF
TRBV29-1	SVRTGGLEQY
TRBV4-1	ASRSQGRGYGYT
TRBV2	ASRGATYQAYEQY
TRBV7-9	ASSLTVEQF
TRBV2	ASSDRYSNQPQH
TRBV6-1	ASSEQNTEAF
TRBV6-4	ASSRLGEETQY
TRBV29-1	TAGPDTQY
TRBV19	ASSISRERDNQPQH
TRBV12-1	ASRYTKRVSYEQY